This TCR beta chain stems from a study of CD8 T cells in ankylosing spondylitis. Findings and caveats of the study: A TCR beta motif of eight or nine highly homologous variants seemed to mark ankylosing spondylitis blood. A subset of motif variants has previously been described in the synovial fluid and blood of reactive arthritis. The authors reported significant enrichment of disease-linked clones in matched ankylosing spondylitis synovial fluid. Peripheral blood held disease-linked clones only at relatively low frequency, and these were CD8+.

The CDR3 runs 15 residues. V shed 4 bases and J 5 bases; nucleotides not matched to a gene: 8. This clonotype was seen only a few times. Its antigen remains unidentified. With molecular barcodes, quantitative 5'-RACE was used to make the TCR beta libraries. TCRdb re-called the 5' RACE reads with MiXCR, one entry per CDR3 protein. The sample comprises more than 600,000 distinct CDR3 sequences, roughly 19% of which are singletons, and under 20% rests with the top ten. The rearrangement uses TRBV12-3 or TRBV12-4 and TRBJ1-1; 9 positions match TRBD1. The sequenced material came from blood, either unsorted or a sorted T cell fraction (not recorded which). The clonotype was recovered from a male donor with ankylosing spondylitis. DNA for the CDR3: TGTGCCAGCAGTTCGCGGACAGGGGCAGGGACTGAAGCTTTCTTT. This codes for CASSSRTGAGTEAFF.